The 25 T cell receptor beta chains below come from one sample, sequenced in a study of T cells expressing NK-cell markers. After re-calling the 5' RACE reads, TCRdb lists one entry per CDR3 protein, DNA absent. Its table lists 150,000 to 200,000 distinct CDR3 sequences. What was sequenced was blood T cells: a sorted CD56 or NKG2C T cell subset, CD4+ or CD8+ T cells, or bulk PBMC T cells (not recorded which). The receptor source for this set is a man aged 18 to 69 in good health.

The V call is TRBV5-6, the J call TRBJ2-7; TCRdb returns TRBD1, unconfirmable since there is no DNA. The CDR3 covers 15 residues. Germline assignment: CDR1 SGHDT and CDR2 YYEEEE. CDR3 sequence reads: CASSFRGVGSYEQYF. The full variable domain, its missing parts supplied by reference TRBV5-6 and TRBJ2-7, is DAGVTQSPTHLIKTRGQQVTLRCSPKSGHDTVSWYQQALGQGPQFIFQYYEEEERQRGNFPDRFSGHQFPNYSSELNVNALLLGDSALYLCASSFRGVGSYEQYFGPGTRLTVT.

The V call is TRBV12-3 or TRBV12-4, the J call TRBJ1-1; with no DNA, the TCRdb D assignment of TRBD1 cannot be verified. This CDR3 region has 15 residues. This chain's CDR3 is CASRDNRESVTEAFF.

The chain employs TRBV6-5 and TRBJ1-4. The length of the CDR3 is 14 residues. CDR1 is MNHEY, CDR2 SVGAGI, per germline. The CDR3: CASSYSGQNEKLFF.

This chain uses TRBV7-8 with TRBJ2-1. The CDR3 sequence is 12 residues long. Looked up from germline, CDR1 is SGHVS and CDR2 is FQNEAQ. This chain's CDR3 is CASSAQRNEQFF.

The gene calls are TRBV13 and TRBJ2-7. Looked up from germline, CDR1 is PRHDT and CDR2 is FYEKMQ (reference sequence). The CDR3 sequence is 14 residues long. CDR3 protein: CASSFTDSPYEQYF.

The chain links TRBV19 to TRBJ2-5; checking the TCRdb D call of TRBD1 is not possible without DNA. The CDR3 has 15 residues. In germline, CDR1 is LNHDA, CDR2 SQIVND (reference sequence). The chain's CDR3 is CASSTGGIPGETQYF.

The CDR3: CASSPPGLVGRETQYF. This chain links TRBV9 with TRBJ2-5; TCRdb's D gene call, TRBD2, goes unchecked for lack of DNA. Germline V CDR1 and CDR2: SGDLS, YYNGEE. This CDR3 is 16 amino acids long. The whole variable domain, filled in from reference TRBV9 and TRBJ2-5, reads DSGVTQTPKHLITATGQRVTLRCSPRSGDLSVYWYQQSLDQGLQFLIQYYNGEERAKGNILERFSAQQFPDLHSELNLSSLELGDSALYFCASSPPGLVGRETQYFGPGTRLLVL.

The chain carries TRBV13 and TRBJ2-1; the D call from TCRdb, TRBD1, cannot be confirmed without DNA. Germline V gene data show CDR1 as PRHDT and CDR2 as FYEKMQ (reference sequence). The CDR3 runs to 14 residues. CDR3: CASSAPWSRDEQFF.

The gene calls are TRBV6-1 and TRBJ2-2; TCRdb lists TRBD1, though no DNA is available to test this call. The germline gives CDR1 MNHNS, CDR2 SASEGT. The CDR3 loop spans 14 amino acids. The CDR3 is CATSGQTYDGELFF.

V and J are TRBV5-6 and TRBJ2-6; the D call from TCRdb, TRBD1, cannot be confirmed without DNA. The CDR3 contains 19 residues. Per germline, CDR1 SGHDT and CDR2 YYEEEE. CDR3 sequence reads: CASSNNIDRAVTGANVLTF.

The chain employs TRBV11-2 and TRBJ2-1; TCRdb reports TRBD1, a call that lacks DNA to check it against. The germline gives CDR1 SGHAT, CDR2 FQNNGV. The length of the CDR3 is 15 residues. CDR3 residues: CASILTGVPYNEQFF.

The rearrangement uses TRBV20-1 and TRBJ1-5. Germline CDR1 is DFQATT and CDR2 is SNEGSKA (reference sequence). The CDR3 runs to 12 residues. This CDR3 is CSARNLNQPQHF.

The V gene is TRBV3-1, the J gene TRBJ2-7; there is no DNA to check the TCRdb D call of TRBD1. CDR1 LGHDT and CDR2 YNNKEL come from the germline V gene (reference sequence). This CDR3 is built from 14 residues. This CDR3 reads CASSSPSYPYEQYF.

The CDR3 reads CANKRGGGTGELFF. The V and J genes are TRBV12-3 or TRBV12-4 and TRBJ2-2; TCRdb picks TRBD2, but there is no DNA to check that call. The CDR3 runs to 14 residues.

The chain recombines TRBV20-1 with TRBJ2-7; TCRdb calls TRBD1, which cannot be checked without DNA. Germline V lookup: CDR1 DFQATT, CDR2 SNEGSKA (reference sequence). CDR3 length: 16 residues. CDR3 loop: CSARGPGTEGTYEQYF.

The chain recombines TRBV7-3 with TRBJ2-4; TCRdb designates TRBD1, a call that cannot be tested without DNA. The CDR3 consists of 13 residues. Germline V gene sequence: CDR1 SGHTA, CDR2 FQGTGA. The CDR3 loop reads CASSSQVGSIQYF.

The CDR3 protein is CASSLVLAGHEQFF. The chain couples TRBV5-1 to TRBJ2-1; absent DNA, TCRdb's TRBD2 call cannot be checked. CDR1 is SGHRS, CDR2 YFSETQ, per germline. The CDR3 spans 14 residues.

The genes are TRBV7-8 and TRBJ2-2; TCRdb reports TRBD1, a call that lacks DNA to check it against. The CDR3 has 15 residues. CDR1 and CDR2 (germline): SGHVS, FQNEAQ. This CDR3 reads CASSPRMGGTGELFF.

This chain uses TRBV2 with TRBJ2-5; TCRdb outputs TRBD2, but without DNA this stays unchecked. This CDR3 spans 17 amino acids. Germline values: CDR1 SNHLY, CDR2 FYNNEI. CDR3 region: CASSEVPSGGPGETQYF.

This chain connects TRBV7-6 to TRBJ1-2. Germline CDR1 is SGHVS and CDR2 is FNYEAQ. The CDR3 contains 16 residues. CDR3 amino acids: CASSLAGGGKDYGYTF.

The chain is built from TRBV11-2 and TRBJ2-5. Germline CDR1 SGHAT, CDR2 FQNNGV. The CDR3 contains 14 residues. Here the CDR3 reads CASSYMLGTETQYF.

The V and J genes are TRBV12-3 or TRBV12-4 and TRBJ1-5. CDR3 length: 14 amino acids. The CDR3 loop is CASSLGSSYQPQHF.

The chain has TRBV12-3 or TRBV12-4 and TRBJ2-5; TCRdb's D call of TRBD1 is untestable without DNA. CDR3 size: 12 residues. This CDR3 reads CASSPGTTTQYF.

The CDR3 loop is CASRVEGSSLIQYF. The rearrangement links TRBV6-1 to TRBJ2-4; TCRdb's assignment of TRBD2 cannot be checked, as there is no DNA. CDR3 length: 14 residues. Germline CDR1 reads MNHNS; CDR2 reads SASEGT.

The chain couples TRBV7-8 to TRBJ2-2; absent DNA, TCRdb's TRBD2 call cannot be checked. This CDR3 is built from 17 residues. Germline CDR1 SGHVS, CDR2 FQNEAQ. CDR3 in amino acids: CASSWTSGGAGTGELFF.